The 29 T cell receptor beta chains below all came from one sample that was sequenced in a study of cytomegalovirus exposure and HLA in healthy donors. PCR used 60 Vbeta primers and 13 Jbeta primers. Repertoires were generated with immunoSEQ multiplex PCR, while TCRdb's copy carries only in-frame clones and drops some. Of fewer than 200,000 clones in the sample, around 77% were seen once. The sequenced material came from PBMCs. The receptor source for this set is a man in his sixties in good health and CMV-seronegative.

This clone turned up a few times. V usage is TRBV7-9 and J usage is TRBJ1-2; TRBD1 aligns across 8 bases. This CDR3 has 15 residues. The trim removed 5 bases at V and 1 base at J, leaving 6 bases unmatched. CDR1 and CDR2 from the germline V gene are SEHNR and FQNEAQ (reference sequence). The DNA for the CDR3 is TGTGCCAGCAGCCCGGGACAGGATTATAACTATGGCTACACCTTC. Its translation is CASSPGQDYNYGYTF.

The chain is built from TRBV7-6 and TRBJ2-5; 9 nucleotides line up with TRBD2. Per germline, CDR1 SGHVS and CDR2 FNYEAQ. J gave up 2 bases and V 7 bases, and 11 bases lay outside the gene matches. The CDR3 contains 16 residues. The CDR3 here is CASKPLAGKGQETQYF. CDR3 nucleotide sequence: TGTGCCAGCAAACCCCTAGCGGGGAAGGGGCAAGAGACCCAGTACTTC.

CDR3 DNA sequence: TGTGCCACCAGCAGGGGTAGCGGGGTTGAGAATGAGCAGTTCTTC. Translation gives CATSRGSGVENEQFF. V and J are TRBV15 and TRBJ2-1; TRBD2 agrees at 8 bases. The CDR3 totals 15 residues. The V gene's germline CDR1 is LNHNV and CDR2 YYDKDF (reference sequence). V lost 3 bases and J lost 7; bases outside the gene matches: 8.

The J gene is TRBJ2-3, the V gene TRBV6-5, with 7 bases identical to TRBD2. V shed 6 bases, J shed 3 bases, and the junction held 9 bases outside the gene matches. Germline V gene sequence: CDR1 MNHEY, CDR2 SVGAGI. CDR3 size: 15 residues. CDR3 DNA sequence: TGTGCCAGCAGCCCCAATGGGCGGGAGACAGATACGCAGTATTTT. Translation: CASSPNGRETDTQYF.

This chain joins TRBV19 and TRBJ1-5, with 7 bases that match TRBD1. V dropped 5 bases and J dropped 0; count of bases not matched to a gene: 4. CDR1 is LNHDA and CDR2 is SQIVND in the germline V gene (reference sequence). The CDR3 runs 15 residues. In nucleotides, the CDR3 is TGTGCCAGTAGTGGAGGGACAGCTAGCAATCAGCCCCAGCATTTT. Translating gives CASSGGTASNQPQHF.

The rearrangement uses TRBV7-2 and TRBJ2-3; perhaps TRBD1 as D (6 bases). Germline values: CDR1 SGHTA, CDR2 FQGNSA. The CDR3 contains 13 residues. Trimming took off 6 bases at V and 8 bases at J, with 15 bases between the two ends. CDR3 region: CASRGQGGGTQYF. CDR3 DNA: TGTGCCAGCAGGGGACAAGGGGGTGGTACGCAGTATTTT.

This chain connects TRBV9 to TRBJ2-3; 10 nucleotides match TRBD2. From germline, CDR1 is SGDLS and CDR2 YYNGEE. The CDR3 totals 19 residues. The J segment lost 5 bases and the V segment lost 0 bases, leaving 15 bases of the junction unmatched. CDR3: CASSVATPGLAEVGDTQYF. CDR3 nucleotides: TGTGCCAGCAGCGTAGCTACTCCCGGACTAGCGGAGGTGGGAGATACGCAGTATTTT. Full variable domain (remainder filled in from reference TRBV9 and TRBJ2-3): DSGVTQTPKHLITATGQRVTLRCSPRSGDLSVYWYQQSLDQGLQFLIQYYNGEERAKGNILERFSAQQFPDLHSELNLSSLELGDSALYFCASSVATPGLAEVGDTQYFGPGTRLTVL.

This clone was observed a handful of times. The gene calls are TRBV28 and TRBJ2-7; TRBD2 matches at 7 bases. CDR3 length equals 14 residues. Germline assignment: CDR1 MDHEN and CDR2 SYDVKM. With 7 bases clipped from V and 6 bases from J, the junction kept 12 bases outside the gene matches. This CDR3 is CASITGTNPAEQYF. The CDR3 DNA follows: TGTGCCAGCATTACCGGGACTAACCCCGCCGAGCAGTACTTC.

This rearrangement joins TRBV5-1 to TRBJ1-2, with 12 bases that match TRBD1. CDR1 is SGHRS, CDR2 YFSETQ, per germline. The ends lost 4 bases at V and 4 bases at J; junction bases unmatched: 11. CDR3 length: 17 amino acids. The CDR3 sequence is CASSQGQGAGWGYGYTF. CDR3 coding DNA: TGCGCCAGCAGCCAGGGACAGGGGGCCGGTTGGGGCTATGGCTACACCTTC.

This rearrangement joins TRBV28 to TRBJ2-3; no firm D call. CDR1 is MDHEN, CDR2 SYDVKM, per germline. V gave up 6 bases and J gave up 2 bases, with 9 bases separating them. There are 13 residues in the CDR3. In nucleotides, the CDR3 is TGTGCCAGCAGCGAACTCTTCACAGATACGCAGTATTTT. Translation: CASSELFTDTQYF.

CDR3 nucleotides: TGCGCCAGCAGCCAAGATGCTAGCGGGACAACAGATACGCAGTATTTT. Protein product: CASSQDASGTTDTQYF. The chain links TRBV4-1 to TRBJ2-3; 9 positions agree with TRBD2. The CDR3 covers 16 residues. The V and J ends lost 0 bases and 3 bases, in that order; junction bases with no gene match: 4. Germline V gene sequence: CDR1 MGHRA, CDR2 YSYEKL.

The chain employs TRBV7-4 and TRBJ2-1, with 7 nucleotides matching TRBD1. The CDR3 contains 16 residues. V was clipped by 1 base and J by 7 bases; unmatched bases: 10. CDR1 is SGHVT and CDR2 is SQSDAQ in the germline V gene. CDR3 coding DNA: TGTGCCAGCAGCTTAGGTTCAGGACAGGACCATAATGAGCAGTTCTTC. Translated, it gives CASSLGSGQDHNEQFF.

CDR3 bases: TGTGCCAGCAGTTCAGGGGGCGAGACGGAGACCCAGTACTTC. It is translated as CASSSGGETETQYF. The rearrangement joins TRBV6-6 to TRBJ2-5, with 8 bases fitting TRBD1. The CDR3 extends over 14 amino acids. Per germline, CDR1 MNHNY and CDR2 SVGAGI (reference sequence). J gave up 5 bases and V 4 bases, and 6 bases lay outside the gene matches.

The CDR3 bases are TGTGCCAGCAGTTCAACACAGGGGTATCTAGAAGCTTTCTTT. The encoded protein is CASSSTQGYLEAFF. The chain uses TRBV28 and TRBJ1-1; 7 bases match TRBD1. The germline V gene encodes CDR1 MDHEN and CDR2 SYDVKM. Germline trimming cut 4 bases from V and 8 bases from J; bases unmatched to any gene: 10. This CDR3 region has 14 residues.

In its sample, this clone was seen a few times. The chain employs TRBV5-1 and TRBJ2-3; D might be TRBD2 (7 bases). The CDR3 has 16 residues. Germline values: CDR1 SGHRS, CDR2 YFSETQ. Trimming removed 6 bases at V and 0 bases at J, with 17 bases between. Written as DNA, the CDR3 is TGCGCCAGCACCTCCCGGGGGGCAACTAGCACAGATACGCAGTATTTT. Its translation is CASTSRGATSTDTQYF.

The V and J genes are TRBV28 and TRBJ2-5; 7 positions match TRBD2. The CDR3 is 13 residues long. V lost 6 bases, J lost 5 bases, and 6 bases stayed unmatched. Germline CDR1 is MDHEN and CDR2 is SYDVKM. CDR3: CASRSGDGETQYF. The CDR3 nucleotides are TGTGCCAGCAGGAGCGGGGATGGGGAGACCCAGTACTTC.

The chain links TRBV27 to TRBJ2-5; maybe TRBD2 (6 bases). The length of the CDR3 is 15 residues. Trimming pared 0 bases from V and 5 bases from J, leaving 13 bases between. Looked up from germline, CDR1 is MNHEY and CDR2 is SMNVEV (reference sequence). CDR3 sequence reads: CASSLSWGVVETQYF. The CDR3 DNA is TGTGCCAGCAGTTTATCATGGGGGGTTGTGGAGACCCAGTACTTC.

This chain joins TRBV6-4 and TRBJ1-1; D is perhaps TRBD1 (5 bases). Germline-derived CDR1 and CDR2 are MRHNA and SNTAGT. The CDR3 is made up of 18 amino acids. Trimming left V 3 bases short and J 2 bases short, with 22 bases between. The CDR3 DNA sequence: TGTGCCAGCAGTGAGGATACCGGGTCCGGGGGTTTAAACACTGAAGCTTTCTTT. Residues: CASSEDTGSGGLNTEAFF.

The chain joins TRBV5-1 to TRBJ2-7; 7 bases map to TRBD1. Germline values: CDR1 SGHRS, CDR2 YFSETQ. This CDR3 contains 15 residues. The V gene end was trimmed by 0 bases and the J gene end by 7 bases; junction bases not matched to a gene: 10. CDR3 amino acids: CASSLGTGAIREQYF. The CDR3 nucleotides read TGCGCCAGCAGCTTGGGCACAGGGGCGATAAGGGAGCAGTACTTC. Variable domain in full (rest from reference TRBV5-1 and TRBJ2-7): KAGVTQTPRYLIKTRGQQVTLSCSPISGHRSVSWYQQTPGQGLQFLFEYFSETQRNKGNFPGRFSGRQFSNSRSEMNVSTLELGDSALYLCASSLGTGAIREQYFGPGTRLTVT.

J is TRBJ2-7 and V is TRBV6-6; 12 nucleotides agree with TRBD2. With V trimmed by 6 bases and J by 1 base, 7 bases remained unmatched. CDR1 and CDR2 from the germline V gene are MNHNY and SVGAGI (reference sequence). CDR3 length: 16 amino acids. CDR3 coding DNA: TGTGCCAGCAGCCCCGGACTAGCGGGACGATCCTACGAGCAGTACTTC. It encodes CASSPGLAGRSYEQYF.

V gene TRBV10-3 combines with J gene TRBJ1-2; 7 nucleotides agree with TRBD1. This CDR3 is built from 15 residues. J gave up 2 bases and V 2 bases, and 5 bases lay outside the gene matches. Per germline, CDR1 ENHRY and CDR2 SYGVKD. The CDR3 DNA sequence: TGTGCCATCAGTGAGCAACTGACAGGGAACTATGGCTACACCTTC. It specifies CAISEQLTGNYGYTF.

V and J are TRBV6-1 and TRBJ2-5; TRBD1 might be the D (5 bases). This CDR3 contains 13 residues. V was clipped by 6 bases and J by 5 bases, with 13 bases between them. Germline CDR1 is MNHNS and CDR2 is SASEGT. In nucleotides, the CDR3 is TGTGCCAGCAGAGGACACTCAAGCGAGACCCAGTACTTC. It is translated as CASRGHSSETQYF.

The chain combines TRBV18 with TRBJ1-1, with a tentative D call TRBD1 (6 bases). The ends were cut back, 3 bases at V and 3 bases at J, with 17 bases in the middle. The CDR3 runs 16 residues. Germline loops: CDR1 KGHSH, CDR2 LQKENI. The CDR3 sequence: CASSPRRPGDDTEAFF. The CDR3 DNA sequence: TGTGCCAGCTCACCCCGTCGCCCAGGGGATGACACTGAAGCTTTCTTT. Variable domain in full (rest from reference TRBV18 and TRBJ1-1): NAGVMQNPRHLVRRRGQEARLRCSPMKGHSHVYWYRQLPEEGLKFMVYLQKENIIDESGMPKERFSAEFPKEGPSILRIQQVVRGDSAAYFCASSPRRPGDDTEAFFGQGTRLTVV.

On this clone: Sequence at one end of the junction differs from germline and may be a read error. The chain uses TRBV7-9 and TRBJ2-7, with TRBD2 identical over 8 bases. There are 17 residues in the CDR3. Germline V gives CDR1 SEHNR, CDR2 FQNEAQ (reference sequence). This chain's CDR3 is CSSSPLGAAGGSHEQYF. Written as DNA, the CDR3 is TGTTCCAGCAGCCCGTTAGGGGCGGCGGGAGGTTCCCACGAGCAGTACTTC.

The V gene is TRBV30, the J gene TRBJ2-6; D gene ambiguous. With 5 bases removed from V and 0 bases from J, the gap between germline ends came to 11 bases. The CDR3 sequence is 15 residues long. Germline lookup yields CDR1 GTSNPN and CDR2 SVGIG (reference sequence). In nucleotides, the CDR3 is TGTGCCTGGTACTTGTCGAGCTCTGGGGCCAACGTCCTGACTTTC. Amino acids: CAWYLSSSGANVLTF. The full variable domain, its missing parts supplied by reference TRBV30 and TRBJ2-6, is SQTIHQWPATLVQPVGSPLSLECTVEGTSNPNLYWYRQAAGRGLQLLFYSVGIGQISSEVPQNLSASRPQDRQFILSSKKLLLSDSGFYLCAWYLSSSGANVLTFGAGSRLTVL.

Only one count was recorded for this clone. The gene calls are TRBV9 and TRBJ2-3; 7 bases line up with TRBD2. The CDR3 is made up of 17 amino acids. Germline CDR1 SGDLS, CDR2 YYNGEE. Losses at the gene ends were 0 bases for V and 2 bases for J; bases not matched to a gene: 9. DNA for the CDR3: TGTGCCAGCAGCGTAGCTACGCGAGCGGGGTACACAGATACGCAGTATTTT. Protein sequence: CASSVATRAGYTDTQYF.

The rearrangement joins TRBV14 to TRBJ2-5; 13 bases line up with TRBD2. This CDR3 is 15 amino acids long. V lost 4 bases to trimming and J lost 4 bases; unmatched junction nucleotides: 3. Germline V gene sequence: CDR1 SGHDN, CDR2 FVKESK. The CDR3 spells CASSLGLAGTETQYF. In DNA, the CDR3 is TGTGCCAGCAGCCTGGGACTAGCGGGGACAGAGACCCAGTACTTC.

The chain is built from TRBV30 and TRBJ2-5; the D gene is possibly TRBD2 (6 bases). V was pared by 0 bases and J by 4 bases, with 9 bases between. In germline, CDR1 is GTSNPN, CDR2 SVGIG (reference sequence). The CDR3 sequence is 13 residues long. The chain's CDR3 is CAWSVGGAETQYF. CDR3 sequence (DNA): TGTGCCTGGAGTGTAGGAGGGGCAGAGACCCAGTACTTC.

The chain couples TRBV19 to TRBJ1-6; 8 bases align to TRBD1. The V gene end was trimmed by 8 bases and the J gene end by 3 bases; junction bases not matched to a gene: 12. This CDR3 is built from 17 residues. Germline V CDR1 and CDR2: LNHDA, SQIVND (reference sequence). The CDR3 nucleotides are TGTGCCAGTGCCACCACCGGGACAGGCGACTATAATTCACCCCTCCACTTT. It yields the protein CASATTGTGDYNSPLHF.